The sample holds one count of the clone carrying this T cell receptor beta chain. The antigen is undetermined. Quantitative 5'-RACE with molecular barcodes produced the TCR beta libraries. MiXCR, run by TCRdb on the 5' RACE reads, gives a single entry per CDR3 protein. The sample includes about 150,000 distinct CDR3 sequences, more than 40% seen only once; the top ten take approximately 14%. These data are taken from a study of CD8 T cells in ankylosing spondylitis. General study findings and limits: Disease-linked clones bore a CD8+ phenotype, appearing relatively rarely in peripheral blood.

The ends were cut back, 0 bases at V and 0 bases at J, with 4 bases in the middle. Germline lookup yields CDR1 SGHDT and CDR2 YYEEEE. This CDR3 contains 13 residues. The chain joins TRBV5-6 to TRBJ2-7, with D uncertain. This TCR came from a male donor with ankylosing spondylitis. The specimen was synovial fluid, either unsorted or a sorted T cell fraction (not recorded which). This CDR3 is CASSLDLSYEQYF. CDR3 in DNA: TGTGCCAGCAGCTTGGACCTCTCCTACGAGCAGTACTTC.